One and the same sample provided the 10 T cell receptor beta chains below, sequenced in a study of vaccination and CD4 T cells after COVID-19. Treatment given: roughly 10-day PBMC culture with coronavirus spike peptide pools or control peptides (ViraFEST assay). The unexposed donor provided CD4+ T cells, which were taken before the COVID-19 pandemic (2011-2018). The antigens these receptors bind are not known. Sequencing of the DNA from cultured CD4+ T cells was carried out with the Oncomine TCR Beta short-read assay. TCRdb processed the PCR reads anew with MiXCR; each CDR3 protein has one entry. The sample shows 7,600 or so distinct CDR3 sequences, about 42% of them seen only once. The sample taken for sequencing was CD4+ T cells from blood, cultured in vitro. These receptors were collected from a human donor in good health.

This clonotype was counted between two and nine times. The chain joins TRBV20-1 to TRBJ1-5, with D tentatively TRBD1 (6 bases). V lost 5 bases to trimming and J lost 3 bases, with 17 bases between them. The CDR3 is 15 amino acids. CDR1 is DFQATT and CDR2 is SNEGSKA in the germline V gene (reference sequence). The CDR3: CSAGRGQGFNQPQHF. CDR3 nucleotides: TGCAGTGCTGGGCGGGGGCAGGGATTCAATCAGCCCCAGCATTTT.

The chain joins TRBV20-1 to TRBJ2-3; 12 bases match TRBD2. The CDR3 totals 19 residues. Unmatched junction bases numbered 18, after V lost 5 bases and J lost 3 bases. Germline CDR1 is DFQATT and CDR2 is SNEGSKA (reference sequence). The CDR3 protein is CSAASLLAGGPSRTDTQYF. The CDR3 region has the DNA TGCAGTGCTGCCTCCCTCCTAGCGGGAGGGCCCTCTAGGACAGATACGCAGTATTTT.

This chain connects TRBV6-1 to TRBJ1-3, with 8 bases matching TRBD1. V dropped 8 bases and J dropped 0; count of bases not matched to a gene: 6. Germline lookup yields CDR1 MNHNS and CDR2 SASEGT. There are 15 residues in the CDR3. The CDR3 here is CASQDRVASGNTIYF. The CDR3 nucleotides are TGTGCCAGCCAGGACAGGGTCGCCTCTGGAAACACCATATATTTT.

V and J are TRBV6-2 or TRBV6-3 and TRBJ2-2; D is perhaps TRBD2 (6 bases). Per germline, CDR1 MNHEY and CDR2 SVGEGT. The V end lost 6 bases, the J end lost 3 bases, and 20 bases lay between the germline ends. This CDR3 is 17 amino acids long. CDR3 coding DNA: TGTGCCAGCAGCACTCCCACCCCGGGACTCTACACCGGGGAGCTGTTTTTT. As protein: CASSTPTPGLYTGELFF.

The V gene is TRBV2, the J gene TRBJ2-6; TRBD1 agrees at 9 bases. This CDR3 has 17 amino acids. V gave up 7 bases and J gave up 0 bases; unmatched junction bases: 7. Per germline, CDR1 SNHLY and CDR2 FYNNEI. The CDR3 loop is CASTRQGVSSGANVLTF. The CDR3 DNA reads TGTGCCAGCACCCGACAGGGGGTTAGCTCTGGGGCCAACGTCCTGACTTTC.

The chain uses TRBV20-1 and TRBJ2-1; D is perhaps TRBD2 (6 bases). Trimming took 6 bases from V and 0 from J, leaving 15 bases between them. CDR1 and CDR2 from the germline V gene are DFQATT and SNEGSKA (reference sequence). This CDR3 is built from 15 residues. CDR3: CSARTGSGSYNEQFF. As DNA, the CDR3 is TGCAGTGCCCGAACCGGGAGTGGCTCCTACAATGAGCAGTTCTTC.

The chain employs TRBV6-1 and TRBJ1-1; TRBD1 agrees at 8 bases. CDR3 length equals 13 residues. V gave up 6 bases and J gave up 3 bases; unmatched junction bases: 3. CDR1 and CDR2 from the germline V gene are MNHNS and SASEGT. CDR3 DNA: TGTGCCAGCAGGGGACAGGCCTACACTGAAGCTTTCTTT. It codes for CASRGQAYTEAFF.

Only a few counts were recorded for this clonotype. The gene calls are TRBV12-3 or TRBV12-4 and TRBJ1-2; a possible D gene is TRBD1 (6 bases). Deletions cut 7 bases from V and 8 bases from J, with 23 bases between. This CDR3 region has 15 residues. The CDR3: CASTLYGGGAEGYTF. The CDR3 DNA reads TGTGCCAGCACTCTATACGGGGGGGGCGCTGAGGGCTACACCTTC.

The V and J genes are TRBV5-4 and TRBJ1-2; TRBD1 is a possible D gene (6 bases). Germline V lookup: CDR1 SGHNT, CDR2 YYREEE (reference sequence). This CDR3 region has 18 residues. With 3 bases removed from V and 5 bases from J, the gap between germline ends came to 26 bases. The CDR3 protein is CASSSGTGPGHLEYGYTF. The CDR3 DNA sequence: TGTGCCAGCAGCTCAGGAACGGGCCCGGGACACCTAGAGTATGGCTACACCTTC.

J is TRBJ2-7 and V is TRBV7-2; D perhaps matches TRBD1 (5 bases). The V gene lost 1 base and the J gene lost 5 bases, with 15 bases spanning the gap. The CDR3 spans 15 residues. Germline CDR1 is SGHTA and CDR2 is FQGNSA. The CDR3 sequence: CASSLEGVEWNEQYF. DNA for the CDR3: TGTGCCAGCAGCTTAGAAGGGGTAGAGTGGAACGAGCAGTACTTC.